This TCR beta chain was found in a study of T cell responses to AZD1222 COVID-19 vaccine. Findings of the study overall: Spike was spanned by vaccine-associated CD4 TCRs, with dominance at 160-218 and 743-854. Receipt of two AZD1222 doses was followed by a rise in Spike-specific TCR breadth and depth.

The V and J ends lost 7 bases and 3 bases respectively, with 7 bases between them. CDR1 SNHLY and CDR2 FYNNEI come from the germline V gene. The CDR3 loop spans 12 amino acids. Sequencing was performed with immunoSEQ multiplex PCR; in TCRdb, only in-frame clones are kept and a portion is missing. The sample has under 150,000 clones, approximately 90% seen once; the top ten hold just under 2%. About this clone: Its specificity is not known.

Second-dose groups at about 4 or about 12 weeks were pooled. The chain is built from TRBV2 and TRBJ1-5; D gene uncertain. This TCR derives from an adult who received the AZD1222 COVID-19 vaccine. This material consisted of peripheral blood, taken 28 days after the second AZD1222 dose. CDR3 protein: CASKASNQPQHF. CDR3 bases: TGTGCCAGCAAGGCCTCCAATCAGCCCCAGCATTTT.